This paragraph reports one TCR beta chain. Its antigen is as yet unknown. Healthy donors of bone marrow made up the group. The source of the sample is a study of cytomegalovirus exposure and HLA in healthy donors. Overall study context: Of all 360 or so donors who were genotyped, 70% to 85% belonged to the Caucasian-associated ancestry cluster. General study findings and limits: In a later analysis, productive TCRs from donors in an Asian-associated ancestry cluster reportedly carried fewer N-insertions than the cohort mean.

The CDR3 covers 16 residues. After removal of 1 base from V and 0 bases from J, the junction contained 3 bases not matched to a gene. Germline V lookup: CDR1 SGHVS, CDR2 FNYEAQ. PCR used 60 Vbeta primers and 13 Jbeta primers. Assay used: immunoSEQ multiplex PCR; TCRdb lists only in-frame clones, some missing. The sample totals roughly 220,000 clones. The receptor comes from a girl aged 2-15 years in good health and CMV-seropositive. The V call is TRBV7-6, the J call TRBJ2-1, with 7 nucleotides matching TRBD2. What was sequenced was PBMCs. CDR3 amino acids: CASSLEAGDSYNEQFF. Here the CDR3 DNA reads TGTGCCAGCAGCTTAGAGGCGGGAGACTCCTACAATGAGCAGTTCTTC.